The T cell receptor beta chain described here comes from a study of blood T cell repertoires in COVID-19. Study-level information: The samples span acute and convalescent COVID-19 from the United States, Italy and Spain. T cells, B-cell-depleted T cells, or PBMCs provided the cDNA or gDNA that served as material.

Germline assignment: CDR1 MDHEN and CDR2 SYDVKM. Trimming took 3 bases from V and 2 from J; bases not matched to a gene: 5. This CDR3 has 15 residues. TCRdb keeps only in-frame clones here, not all; method: immunoSEQ multiplex PCR. The sample shows about 140,000 clones, approximately 80% of them seen only once. Material: peripheral blood. The J gene is TRBJ2-7, the V gene TRBV28; 9 bases agree with TRBD2. The sequence came from a human donor in a cohort sampled during active COVID-19. The CDR3 sequence is CASSFALAGTYEQYF. For the CDR3, the DNA is TGTGCCAGCAGTTTTGCGCTAGCGGGGACCTACGAGCAGTACTTC. The whole variable domain, remainder taken from reference TRBV28 and TRBJ2-7, is DVKVTQSSRYLVKRTGEKVFLECVQDMDHENMFWYRQDPGLGLRLIYFSYDVKMKEKGDIPEGYSVSREKKERFSLILESASTNQTSMYLCASSFALAGTYEQYFGPGTRLTVT.